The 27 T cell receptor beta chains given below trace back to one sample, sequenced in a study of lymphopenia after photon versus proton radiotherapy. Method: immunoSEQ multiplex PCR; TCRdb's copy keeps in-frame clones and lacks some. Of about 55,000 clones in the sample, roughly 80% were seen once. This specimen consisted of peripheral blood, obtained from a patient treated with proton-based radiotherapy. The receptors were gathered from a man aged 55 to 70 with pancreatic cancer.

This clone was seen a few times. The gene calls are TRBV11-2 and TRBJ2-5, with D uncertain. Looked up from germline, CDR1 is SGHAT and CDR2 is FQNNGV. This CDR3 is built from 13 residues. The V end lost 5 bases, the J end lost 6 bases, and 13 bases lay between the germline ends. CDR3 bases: TGTGCCAGCAGCCCCTTTTCCGGGCAGACCCAGTACTTC. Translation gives CASSPFSGQTQYF.

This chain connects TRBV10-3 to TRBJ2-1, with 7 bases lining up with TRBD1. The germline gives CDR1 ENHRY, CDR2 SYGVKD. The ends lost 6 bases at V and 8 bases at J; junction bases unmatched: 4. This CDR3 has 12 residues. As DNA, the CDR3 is TGTGCCATCAGCGGGACAGTCCATGAGCAGTTCTTC. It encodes CAISGTVHEQFF.

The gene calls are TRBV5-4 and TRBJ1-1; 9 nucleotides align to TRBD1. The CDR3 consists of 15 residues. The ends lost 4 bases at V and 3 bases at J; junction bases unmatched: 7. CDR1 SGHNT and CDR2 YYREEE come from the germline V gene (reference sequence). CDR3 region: CASSPPGQGYTEAFF. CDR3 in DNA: TGTGCCAGCAGCCCTCCCGGACAGGGGTACACTGAAGCTTTCTTT.

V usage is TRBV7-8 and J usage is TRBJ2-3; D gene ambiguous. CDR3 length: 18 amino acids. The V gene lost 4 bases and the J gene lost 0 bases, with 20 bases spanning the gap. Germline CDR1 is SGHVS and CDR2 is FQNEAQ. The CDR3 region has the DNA TGTGCCAGCAGCTGGGCTGGAGACTGGGCCTCTAGCACAGATACGCAGTATTTT. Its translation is CASSWAGDWASSTDTQYF.

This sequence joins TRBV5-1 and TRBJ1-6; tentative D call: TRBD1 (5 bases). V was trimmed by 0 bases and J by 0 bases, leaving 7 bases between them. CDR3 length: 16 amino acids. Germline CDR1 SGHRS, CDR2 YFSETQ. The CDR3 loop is CASSLGGSSYNSPLHF. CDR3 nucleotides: TGCGCCAGCAGCTTGGGGGGGAGCTCCTATAATTCACCCCTCCACTTT.

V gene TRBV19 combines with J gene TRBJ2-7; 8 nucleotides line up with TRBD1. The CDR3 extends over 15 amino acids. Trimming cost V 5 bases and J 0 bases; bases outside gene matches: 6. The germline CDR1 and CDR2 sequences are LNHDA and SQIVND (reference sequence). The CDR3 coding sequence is TGTGCCAGTAGTTCTCTAGGGACAGGCTCCTACGAGCAGTACTTC. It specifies CASSSLGTGSYEQYF.

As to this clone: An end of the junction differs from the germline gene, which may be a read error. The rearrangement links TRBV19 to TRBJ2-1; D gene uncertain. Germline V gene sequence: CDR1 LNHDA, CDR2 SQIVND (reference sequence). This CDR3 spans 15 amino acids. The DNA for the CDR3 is TGTGCCAGTAGTAACACACCTGGCTCCTACGATGAGCAGTTCTTC. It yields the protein CASSNTPGSYDEQFF. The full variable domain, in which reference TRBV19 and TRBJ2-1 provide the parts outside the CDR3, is DGGITQSPKYLFRKEGQNVTLSCEQNLNHDAMYWYRQDPGQGLRLIYYSQIVNDFQKGDIAEGYSVSREKKESFPLTVTSAQKNPTAFYLCASSNTPGSYDEQFFGPGTRLTVL.

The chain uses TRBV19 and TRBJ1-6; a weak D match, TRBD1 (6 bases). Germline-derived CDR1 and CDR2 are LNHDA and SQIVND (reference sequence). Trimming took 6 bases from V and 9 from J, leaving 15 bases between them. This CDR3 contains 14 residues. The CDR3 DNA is TGTGCCAGTAGCACCGAGGGGGGACGTTCACCCCTCCACTTT. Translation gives CASSTEGGRSPLHF.

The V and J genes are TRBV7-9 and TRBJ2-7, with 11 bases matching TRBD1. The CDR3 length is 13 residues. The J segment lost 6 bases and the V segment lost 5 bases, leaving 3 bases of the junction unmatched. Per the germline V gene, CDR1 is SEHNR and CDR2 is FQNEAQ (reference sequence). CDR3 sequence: CASSGQGAVEQYF. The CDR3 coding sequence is TGTGCCAGCAGCGGACAGGGGGCGGTCGAGCAGTACTTC.

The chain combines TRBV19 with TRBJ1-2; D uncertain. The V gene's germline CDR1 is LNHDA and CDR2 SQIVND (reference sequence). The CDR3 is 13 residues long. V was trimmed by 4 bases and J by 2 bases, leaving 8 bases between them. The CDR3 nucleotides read TGTGCCAGTAGTAGGACGGAAAACTATGGCTACACCTTC. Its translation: CASSRTENYGYTF.

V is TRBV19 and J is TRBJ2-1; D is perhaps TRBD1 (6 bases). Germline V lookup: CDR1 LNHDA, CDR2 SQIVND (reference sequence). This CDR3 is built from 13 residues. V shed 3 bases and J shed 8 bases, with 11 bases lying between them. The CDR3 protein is CASSIQSGDEQFF. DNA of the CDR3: TGTGCCAGTAGTATCCAATCAGGGGATGAGCAGTTCTTC.

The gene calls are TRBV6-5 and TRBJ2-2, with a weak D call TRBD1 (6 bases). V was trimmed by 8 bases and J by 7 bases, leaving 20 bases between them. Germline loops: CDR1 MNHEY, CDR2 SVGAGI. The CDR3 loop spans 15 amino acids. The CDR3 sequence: CASCLFFQGFGELFF. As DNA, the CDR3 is TGTGCCAGCTGCTTATTTTTTCAGGGGTTCGGGGAGCTGTTTTTT.

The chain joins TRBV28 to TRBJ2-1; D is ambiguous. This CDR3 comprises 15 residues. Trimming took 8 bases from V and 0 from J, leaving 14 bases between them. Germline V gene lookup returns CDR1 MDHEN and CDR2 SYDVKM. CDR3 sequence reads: CASFSGEGSYNEQFF. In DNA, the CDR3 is TGTGCCAGCTTTTCCGGCGAAGGCTCCTACAATGAGCAGTTCTTC.

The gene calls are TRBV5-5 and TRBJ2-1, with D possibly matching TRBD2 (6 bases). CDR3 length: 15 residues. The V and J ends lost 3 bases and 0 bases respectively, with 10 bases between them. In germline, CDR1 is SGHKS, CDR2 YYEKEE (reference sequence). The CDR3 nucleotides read TGTGCCAGCAGCTCTCTCGGGAGCTCCTACAATGAGCAGTTCTTC. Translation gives CASSSLGSSYNEQFF.

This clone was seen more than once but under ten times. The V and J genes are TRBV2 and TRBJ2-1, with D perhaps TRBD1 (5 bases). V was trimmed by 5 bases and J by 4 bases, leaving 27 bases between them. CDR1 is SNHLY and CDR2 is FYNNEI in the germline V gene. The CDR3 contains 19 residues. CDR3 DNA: TGTGCCAGCAGTCGGAAGGGGTTGAAGTCAACGTTAGTATACAATGAGCAGTTCTTC. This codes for CASSRKGLKSTLVYNEQFF. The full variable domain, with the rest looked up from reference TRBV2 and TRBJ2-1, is EPEVTQTPSHQVTQMGQEVILRCVPISNHLYFYWYRQILGQKVEFLVSFYNNEISEKSEIFDDQFSVERPDGSNFTLKIRSTKLEDSAMYFCASSRKGLKSTLVYNEQFFGPGTRLTVL.

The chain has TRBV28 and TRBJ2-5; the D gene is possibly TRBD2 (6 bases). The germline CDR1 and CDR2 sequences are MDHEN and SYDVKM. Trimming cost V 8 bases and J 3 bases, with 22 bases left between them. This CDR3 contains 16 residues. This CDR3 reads CASPPTPRGWEETQYF. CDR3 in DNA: TGTGCCAGCCCCCCTACACCCCGGGGGTGGGAAGAGACCCAGTACTTC.

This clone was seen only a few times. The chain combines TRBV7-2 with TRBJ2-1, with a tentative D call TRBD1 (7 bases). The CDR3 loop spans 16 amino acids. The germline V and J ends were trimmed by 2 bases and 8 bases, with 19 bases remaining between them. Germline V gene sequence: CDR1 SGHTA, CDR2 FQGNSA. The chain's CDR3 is CASSLRGLGGADEQFF. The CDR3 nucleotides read TGTGCCAGCAGCTTAAGGGGGCTTGGAGGGGCAGATGAGCAGTTCTTC. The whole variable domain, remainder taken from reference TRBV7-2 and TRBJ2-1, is GAGVSQSPSNKVTEKGKDVELRCDPISGHTALYWYRQSLGQGLEFLIYFQGNSAPDKSGLPSDRFSAERTGGSVSTLTIQRTQQEDSAVYLCASSLRGLGGADEQFFGPGTRLTVL.

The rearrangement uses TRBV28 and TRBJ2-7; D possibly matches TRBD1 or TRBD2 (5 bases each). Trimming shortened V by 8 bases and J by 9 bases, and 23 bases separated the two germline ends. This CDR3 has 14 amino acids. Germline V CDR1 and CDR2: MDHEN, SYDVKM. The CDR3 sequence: CASSSGTPPKVQYF. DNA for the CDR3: TGTGCCAGCTCGTCCGGGACCCCCCCGAAGGTGCAGTACTTC.

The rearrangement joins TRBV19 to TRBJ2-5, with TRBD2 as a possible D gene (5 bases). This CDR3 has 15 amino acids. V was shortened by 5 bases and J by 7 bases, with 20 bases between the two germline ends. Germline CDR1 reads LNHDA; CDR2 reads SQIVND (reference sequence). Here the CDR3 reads CASSPLAGKIGTQYF. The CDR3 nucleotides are TGTGCCAGTAGTCCCCTAGCAGGCAAGATTGGGACCCAGTACTTC.

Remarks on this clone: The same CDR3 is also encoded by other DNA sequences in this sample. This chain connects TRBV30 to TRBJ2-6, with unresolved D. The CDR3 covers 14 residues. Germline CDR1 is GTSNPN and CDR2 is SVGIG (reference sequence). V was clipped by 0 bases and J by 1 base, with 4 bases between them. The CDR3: CAWSVLSGANVLTF. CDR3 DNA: TGTGCCTGGAGTGTACTTTCTGGGGCCAACGTCCTGACTTTC.

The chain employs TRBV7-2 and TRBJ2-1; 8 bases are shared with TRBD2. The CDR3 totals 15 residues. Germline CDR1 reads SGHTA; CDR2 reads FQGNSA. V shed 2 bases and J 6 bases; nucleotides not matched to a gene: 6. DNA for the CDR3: TGTGCCAGCAGCTTATCTCCTAGCGGGTTCAATGAGCAGTTCTTC. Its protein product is CASSLSPSGFNEQFF.

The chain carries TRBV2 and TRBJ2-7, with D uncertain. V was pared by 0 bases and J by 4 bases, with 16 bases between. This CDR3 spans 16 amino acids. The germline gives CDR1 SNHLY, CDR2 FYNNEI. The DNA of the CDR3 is TGTGCCAGCAGTGAAGCTGGCGCGATTACTTGGTACGAGCAGTACTTC. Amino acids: CASSEAGAITWYEQYF. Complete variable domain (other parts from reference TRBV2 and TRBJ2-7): EPEVTQTPSHQVTQMGQEVILRCVPISNHLYFYWYRQILGQKVEFLVSFYNNEISEKSEIFDDQFSVERPDGSNFTLKIRSTKLEDSAMYFCASSEAGAITWYEQYFGPGTRLTVT.

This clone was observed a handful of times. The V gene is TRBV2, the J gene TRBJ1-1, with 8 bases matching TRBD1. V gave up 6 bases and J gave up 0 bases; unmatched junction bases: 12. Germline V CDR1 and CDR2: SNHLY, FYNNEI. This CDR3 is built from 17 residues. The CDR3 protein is CASSRFSQGQVNTEAFF. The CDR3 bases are TGTGCCAGCAGCCGATTTTCCCAGGGACAGGTGAACACTGAAGCTTTCTTT.

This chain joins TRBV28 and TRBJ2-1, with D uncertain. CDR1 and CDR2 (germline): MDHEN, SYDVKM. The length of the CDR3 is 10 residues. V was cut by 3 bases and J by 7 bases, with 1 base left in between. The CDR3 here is CASSFNEQFF. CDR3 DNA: TGTGCCAGCAGTTTTAATGAGCAGTTCTTC.

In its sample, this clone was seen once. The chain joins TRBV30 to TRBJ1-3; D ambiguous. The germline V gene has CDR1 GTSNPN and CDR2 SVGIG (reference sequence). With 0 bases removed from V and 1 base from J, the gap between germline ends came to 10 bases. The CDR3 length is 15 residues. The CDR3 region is CAWSVQRISGNTIYF. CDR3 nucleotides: TGTGCCTGGAGTGTACAGAGGATATCTGGAAACACCATATATTTT.

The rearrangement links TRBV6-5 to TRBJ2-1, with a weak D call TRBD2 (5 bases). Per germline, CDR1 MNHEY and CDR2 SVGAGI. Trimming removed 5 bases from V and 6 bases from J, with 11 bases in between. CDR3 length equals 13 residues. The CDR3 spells CASSPPGINEQFF. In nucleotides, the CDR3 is TGTGCCAGCAGTCCCCCCGGGATCAATGAGCAGTTCTTC.

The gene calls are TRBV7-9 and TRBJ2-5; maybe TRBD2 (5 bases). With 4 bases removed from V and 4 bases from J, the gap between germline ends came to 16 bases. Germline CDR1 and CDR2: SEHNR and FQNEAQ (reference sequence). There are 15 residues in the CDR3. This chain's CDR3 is CASSSSRSGGETQYF. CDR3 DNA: TGTGCCAGCAGCTCGTCCCGCAGTGGAGGAGAGACCCAGTACTTC.